This entry is about one TCR beta chain. Its binding antigen is unknown. It has no much larger one-base neighbor in the sample; base qualities were not kept. TCR cDNA was synthesized by 5'RACE template switching, through which a universal primer site and unique molecular identifiers were introduced. Priming of cDNA synthesis was performed from both the TCR alpha and TCR beta constant segments. Two PCR steps were used to amplify libraries, with sample barcodes and sequencing adapters being added in the second step. Sequencing of libraries was done on Illumina HiSeq 2500 (2x100 bp) or NovaSeq (2x150 bp). The authors processed their data as follows. MIGEC handled demultiplexing of reads and collapsing into UMI consensus sequences, while MiXCR performed V(D)J alignment. Vaccine-responding clonotypes were identified with edgeR using replicate PBMC samples, with FDR below 0.01 and a log2 fold change above 5 up to day 15 being required. Each bulk clonotype was labeled CD4 or CD8 based on which sequenced repertoire, CD4 or CD8, contained the clonotype at higher abundance. Using fastp trimming at Q25 and MiXCR clonotype assembly, TCRdb reanalyzed the public sequencing data and kept in-frame beta chains. CDR3 protein sequences are deduplicated, and each keeps its most common genes and DNA. Here the V and J calls rest on TCRdb's processing, not on the authors' analysis. In this sample the table shows just under 600,000 distinct CDR3 sequences, approximately 13% of which occur a single time. Of the sample, around 15% is held by the ten largest clones.

This specimen's treatment or condition label, interpreted: live attenuated yellow fever vaccine strain. At each blood-draw timepoint, two biological replicates of bulk PBMCs were obtained. A standard Ficoll-Paque protocol was used to isolate PBMCs from peripheral blood. TriZol was used to extract RNA from bulk PBMCs, from CD4 and CD8 fractions, and from dextramer-positive and dextramer-negative fractions. These data are taken from a study of T cells after yellow fever vaccination (dated by TCRdb to about 2019). General notes on the study: The SMART-Seq v4 Ultra Low Input RNA kit was used to prepare libraries from fractions with low cell numbers. To follow T-cell clones before and after both primary and booster YFV17D yellow fever vaccination, bulk TCR alpha and beta repertoires underwent longitudinal sequencing. Two healthy male donors made up the cohort, one aged 18 to 30 years and the other aged 30 to 39 years. Blood was drawn at multiple timepoints before and after primary and secondary immunization, with bulk PBMC replicates and cell subsets isolated. Paper-wide results and their limitations: Because abundant contaminating clonotypes from the bulk population could be contained in FACS-sorted repertoires, computational filtering was required. Only two donors were included in the study, so the extent to which the findings can be generalized is limited. Compared with the primary T-cell response, the secondary T-cell response was weaker but faster, peaking on day 5 rather than day 15. A small fraction of clonotypes showed up in both the CD4 and CD8 compartments, probably as a result of convergent recombination. Most clones expanded after primary vaccination were re-detected after the booster (almost 97% of CD4 and more than 70% of CD8), suggesting broad memory maintenance.

Between the V and J ends, shortened by 6 bases and 5 bases respectively, the junction contains 10 bases. CDR3 length: 12 amino acids, cysteine to phenylalanine. The kept DNA is CDR3 alone, 36 bases in frame from the first base. Recombination linked TRBV12-3 or TRBV12-4 to TRBJ1-2; the D gene is perhaps TRBD1, on 6 matching bases. This clonotype was sampled from a man in his thirties or forties who received the YFV17D yellow fever vaccine. Sequences were derived from PBMCs, sampled on the day of the yellow fever booster vaccination. The DNA reads as follows: TGTGCCAGCAGCTCAACAGGGTATGGCTACACCTTC. This yields the protein CASSSTGYGYTF.